Below are 29 T cell receptor beta chains sequenced from a single sample in a study of blood T cell repertoires in COVID-19. TCRdb's table, derived via immunoSEQ multiplex PCR, lists solely in-frame clones and lacks some. This sample has 100,000 to 150,000 clones, with roughly 84% found just once. Sequenced: peripheral blood. The receptors stem from a man between 60 and 70 years old with acute or convalescent COVID-19.

The chain is built from TRBV3-1 (or the pseudogene TRBV3-2) and TRBJ1-2; no clear D gene. The CDR3 contains 13 residues. Germline CDR1 is LGHDT and CDR2 is YNNKEL (reference sequence). V was trimmed by 4 bases and J by 3 bases, leaving 9 bases between them. The CDR3 reads CASSLDMDYGYTF. The DNA for the CDR3 is TGTGCCAGCAGCCTTGACATGGACTATGGCTACACCTTC.

This clone was found many times. This chain links TRBV7-6 with TRBJ2-1; TRBD1 aligns across 9 bases. Trimming cost V 8 bases and J 7 bases; bases outside gene matches: 9. Germline CDR1 is SGHVS and CDR2 is FNYEAQ. The CDR3 length is 14 residues. The CDR3 DNA is TGTGCCAGCTCCCGGGGGGACAGGGATAATGAGCAGTTCTTC. Translating gives CASSRGDRDNEQFF.

J is TRBJ1-1 and V is TRBV3-1 (or the pseudogene TRBV3-2), with TRBD1 matching 8 bases. This CDR3 contains 14 residues. Looked up from germline, CDR1 is LGHDT and CDR2 is YNNKEL (reference sequence). V was pared by 4 bases and J by 4 bases, with 5 bases of the junction left unmatched. Written as DNA, the CDR3 is TGTGCCAGCAGCCTGGTGACAGGGGCCACTGAAGCTTTCTTT. It translates to CASSLVTGATEAFF.

The V gene is TRBV28, the J gene TRBJ2-3, with a possible D match to TRBD2 (5 bases). The CDR3 spans 15 residues. V gave up 2 bases and J gave up 2 bases, with 11 bases separating them. Germline CDR1 reads MDHEN; CDR2 reads SYDVKM. The CDR3, as DNA: TGTGCCAGCAGTTTAGTTCAGCGGTCCACAGATACGCAGTATTTT. Translating gives CASSLVQRSTDTQYF.

The V call is TRBV7-9, the J call TRBJ1-3; D gene ambiguous. V was pared by 1 base and J by 0 bases, with 4 bases between. This CDR3 is 14 amino acids long. Germline CDR1 and CDR2: SEHNR and FQNEAQ (reference sequence). This CDR3 is CASSLGSSGNTIYF. The DNA for the CDR3 is TGTGCCAGCAGCTTAGGGAGCTCTGGAAACACCATATATTTT.

The V call is TRBV29-1, the J call TRBJ1-1, with D maybe TRBD1 (6 bases). Trimming removed 0 bases from V and 5 bases from J, with 10 bases in between. The CDR3 has 13 residues. Germline CDR1 reads SQVTM; CDR2 reads ANQGSEA. For the CDR3, the DNA is TGCAGCGTTGAAGAGGGGGCGGGTACTGAAGCTTTCTTT. This translates into CSVEEGAGTEAFF.

The rearrangement links TRBV2 to TRBJ2-1; the D gene is possibly TRBD1 (5 bases). Germline lookup yields CDR1 SNHLY and CDR2 FYNNEI. The CDR3 length is 13 residues. Trimming took off 9 bases at V and 3 bases at J, with 12 bases between the two ends. CDR3 in amino acids: CARRRQSYNEQFF. For the CDR3, the DNA is TGTGCCAGGCGGAGACAGAGCTACAATGAGCAGTTCTTC.

This clone was recorded a few times. The J gene is TRBJ2-7, the V gene TRBV19; the match to TRBD1 covers 10 bases. The CDR3 sequence is 15 residues long. The germline gives CDR1 LNHDA, CDR2 SQIVND (reference sequence). The trim removed 4 bases at V and 4 bases at J, leaving 7 bases unmatched. CDR3 in DNA: TGTGCCAGTAGTAGCAATCCGGGACAGGGGTACGAGCAGTACTTC. It translates to CASSSNPGQGYEQYF.

This rearrangement joins TRBV6-5 to TRBJ1-6; 8 nucleotides match TRBD1. This CDR3 spans 14 amino acids. CDR1 and CDR2 (germline): MNHEY, SVGAGI. With 7 bases clipped from V and 7 bases from J, the junction kept 6 bases outside the gene matches. CDR3 sequence: CASTQDRVNSPLHF. The CDR3 DNA is TGTGCCAGCACACAGGACAGGGTAAATTCACCCCTCCACTTT.

As concerns this clone: The same CDR3 arises from other DNA sequences in this sample as well. This sequence joins TRBV24-1 and TRBJ2-5; D not certain. CDR1 is KGHDR and CDR2 is SFDVKD in the germline V gene. This CDR3 has 14 amino acids. Trimming pared 4 bases from V and 2 bases from J, leaving 10 bases between. The DNA for the CDR3 is TGTGCCACCAGTGAAACGGGTCTACAAGAGACCCAGTACTTC. Residues: CATSETGLQETQYF.

This clone has a single count. The chain is built from TRBV5-4 and TRBJ2-1; TRBD2 might be the D (7 bases). Per germline, CDR1 SGHNT and CDR2 YYREEE (reference sequence). CDR3 size: 14 residues. V gave up 6 bases and J gave up 2 bases, with 12 bases separating them. The DNA for the CDR3 is TGTGCCAGCACCGCGGGGGCCCCCTACAATGAGCAGTTCTTC. Its translation: CASTAGAPYNEQFF.

The chain uses TRBV11-2 and TRBJ2-7; 9 positions match TRBD2. The CDR3 extends over 14 amino acids. Germline lookup yields CDR1 SGHAT and CDR2 FQNNGV. J was trimmed by 6 bases and V by 3 bases; bases with no gene match: 6. CDR3 amino acids: CASSFGLAGLEQYF. In DNA, the CDR3 is TGTGCCAGCAGCTTTGGTCTAGCGGGACTCGAGCAGTACTTC. The whole variable domain, filled in from reference TRBV11-2 and TRBJ2-7, reads EAGVAQSPRYKIIEKRQSVAFWCNPISGHATLYWYQQILGQGPKLLIQFQNNGVVDDSQLPKDRFSAERLKGVDSTLKIQPAKLEDSAVYLCASSFGLAGLEQYFGPGTRLTVT.

This clone was seen more than once but under ten times. The rearrangement uses TRBV2 and TRBJ2-2, with TRBD2 matching over 10 bases. V was pared by 7 bases and J by 1 base, with 3 bases of the junction left unmatched. The germline V gene encodes CDR1 SNHLY and CDR2 FYNNEI. This CDR3 spans 15 amino acids. Here the CDR3 DNA reads TGTGCCAGCACCCGGACTAGCGGGAACACCGGGGAGCTGTTTTTT. It specifies CASTRTSGNTGELFF. Filled out from reference TRBV2 and TRBJ2-2, the complete variable domain reads EPEVTQTPSHQVTQMGQEVILRCVPISNHLYFYWYRQILGQKVEFLVSFYNNEISEKSEIFDDQFSVERPDGSNFTLKIRSTKLEDSAMYFCASTRTSGNTGELFFGEGSRLTVL.

The chain uses TRBV7-2 and TRBJ2-1, with D maybe TRBD1 (6 bases). V was cut by 6 bases and J by 5 bases, with 17 bases left in between. CDR1 and CDR2 (germline): SGHTA, FQGNSA. The CDR3 has 15 amino acids. The CDR3 DNA reads TGTGCCAGCAGGCGGACAGCGGATACTAACAATGAGCAGTTCTTC. This encodes CASRRTADTNNEQFF. Full variable domain (outside the CDR3, taken from reference TRBV7-2 and TRBJ2-1): GAGVSQSPSNKVTEKGKDVELRCDPISGHTALYWYRQSLGQGLEFLIYFQGNSAPDKSGLPSDRFSAERTGGSVSTLTIQRTQQEDSAVYLCASRRTADTNNEQFFGPGTRLTVL.

The chain recombines TRBV3-1 (or the pseudogene TRBV3-2) with TRBJ2-2; weak D call: TRBD1 (5 bases). In germline, CDR1 is LGHDT, CDR2 YNNKEL (reference sequence). V shed 1 base and J shed 7 bases, with 10 bases lying between them. CDR3 length equals 14 residues. The CDR3 sequence: CASSQGQGDGELFF. CDR3 sequence (DNA): TGTGCCAGCAGCCAAGGGCAGGGTGACGGGGAGCTGTTTTTT.

The chain carries TRBV5-1 and TRBJ2-3, with 7 bases aligning to TRBD2. In germline, CDR1 is SGHRS, CDR2 YFSETQ. The ends lost 5 bases at V and 3 bases at J; junction bases unmatched: 9. This CDR3 comprises 15 residues. The CDR3 DNA follows: TGCGCCAGCAGTTTAACTAGCGTGAGAACAGATACGCAGTATTTT. Translating it yields CASSLTSVRTDTQYF.

The chain carries TRBV5-4 and TRBJ2-6; no clear D. The germline CDR1 and CDR2 sequences are SGHNT and YYREEE (reference sequence). CDR3 length equals 15 residues. V lost 7 bases to trimming and J lost 0 bases, with 11 bases between them. As DNA, the CDR3 is TGTGCCAGCGTGGCGGATCGCTCTGGGGCCAACGTCCTGACTTTC. Protein: CASVADRSGANVLTF.

Concerning this clone: Different DNA sequences within this sample yield the same CDR3. The CDR3 protein is CASSGQNTGELFF. CDR3 bases: TGTGCCAGCAGTGGACAGAACACCGGGGAGCTGTTTTTT. J is TRBJ2-2 and V is TRBV2; D ambiguous. CDR3 length: 13 amino acids. Germline values: CDR1 SNHLY, CDR2 FYNNEI. V gave up 4 bases and J gave up 1 base, with 4 bases separating them.

The chain couples TRBV10-3 to TRBJ1-1, with D hard to call. This CDR3 is built from 15 residues. From germline, CDR1 is ENHRY and CDR2 SYGVKD. V lost 2 bases to trimming and J lost 0 bases, with 10 bases between them. This CDR3 reads CAISEERALNTEAFF. CDR3 DNA sequence: TGTGCCATCAGTGAGGAGAGAGCCTTGAACACTGAAGCTTTCTTT.

This chain joins TRBV13 and TRBJ1-1; D may be TRBD1 (6 bases). Germline V CDR1 and CDR2: PRHDT, FYEKMQ (reference sequence). Trimming removed 7 bases at V and 2 bases at J, with 8 bases between. The length of the CDR3 is 12 residues. CDR3 coding DNA: TGTGCCAGCAACAGGGTAAACACTGAAGCTTTCTTT. Protein sequence: CASNRVNTEAFF.

The V and J genes are TRBV5-4 and TRBJ2-1; 15 bases align to TRBD2. The CDR3 has 17 residues. Germline V gene lookup returns CDR1 SGHNT and CDR2 YYREEE (reference sequence). The V gene end was trimmed by 4 bases and the J gene end by 7 bases; junction bases not matched to a gene: 9. The CDR3 region has the DNA TGTGCCAGCAGCAGAATACAGGGACTAGCGGGAGGTAATGAGCAGTTCTTC. Encoded protein: CASSRIQGLAGGNEQFF.

The CDR3 DNA is TGTGCCAGCAGCCCATTGAGTCGCACTGAAGCTTTCTTT. This encodes CASSPLSRTEAFF. V usage is TRBV7-9 and J usage is TRBJ1-1; D unresolved. The ends were cut back, 5 bases at V and 4 bases at J, with 11 bases in the middle. Germline loops: CDR1 SEHNR, CDR2 FQNEAQ (reference sequence). The CDR3 has 13 amino acids. Variable domain in full (rest from reference TRBV7-9 and TRBJ1-1): DTGVSQNPRHKITKRGQNVTFRCDPISEHNRLYWYRQTLGQGPEFLTYFQNEAQLEKSRLLSDRFSAERPKGSFSTLEIQRTEQGDSAMYLCASSPLSRTEAFFGQGTRLTVV.

J is TRBJ2-7 and V is TRBV5-1; a possible D gene is TRBD1 (6 bases). The V and J ends lost 4 bases and 1 base respectively, with 12 bases between them. CDR1 is SGHRS, CDR2 YFSETQ, per germline. The CDR3 length is 14 residues. CDR3 bases: TGCGCCAGCAGCCCCCGGGACACTTCCTACGAGCAGTACTTC. Its protein product is CASSPRDTSYEQYF. Combining the CDR3 with reference TRBV5-1 and TRBJ2-7 gives the whole variable domain KAGVTQTPRYLIKTRGQQVTLSCSPISGHRSVSWYQQTPGQGLQFLFEYFSETQRNKGNFPGRFSGRQFSNSRSEMNVSTLELGDSALYLCASSPRDTSYEQYFGPGTRLTVT.

The gene calls are TRBV2 and TRBJ1-2; D is unresolved. Germline V CDR1 and CDR2: SNHLY, FYNNEI. Trimming shortened V by 7 bases and J by 0 bases, and 15 bases separated the two germline ends. The CDR3 loop spans 15 amino acids. This chain's CDR3 is CASKAFGGANYGYTF. CDR3 DNA sequence: TGTGCCAGCAAAGCGTTTGGCGGTGCTAACTATGGCTACACCTTC.

This clone was recorded only once. This chain uses TRBV29-1 with TRBJ1-1, with TRBD1 matching 8 bases. Trimming at V came to 3 bases and at J to 7 bases, leaving 7 bases not matched to a gene. This CDR3 region has 13 residues. Germline assignment: CDR1 SQVTM and CDR2 ANQGSEA. The CDR3 loop is CSVDSTGVHEAFF. In DNA form, the CDR3 reads TGCAGCGTTGATTCGACAGGGGTCCATGAAGCTTTCTTT.

The chain combines TRBV20-1 with TRBJ1-2, with a tentative D call TRBD1 (5 bases). This CDR3 is built from 11 residues. The germline V gene encodes CDR1 DFQATT and CDR2 SNEGSKA (reference sequence). Between the trimmed V and J ends, which lost 3 bases and 8 bases, there was a span of 10 bases. CDR3 sequence reads: CSASLRGGYTF. CDR3 in DNA: TGCAGTGCTAGCCTTCGGGGGGGCTACACCTTC.

The V gene is TRBV24-1, the J gene TRBJ2-1, with a possible D match to TRBD2 (5 bases). The CDR3 spans 14 residues. V was shortened by 4 bases and J by 8 bases, with 14 bases between the two germline ends. The germline CDR1 and CDR2 sequences are KGHDR and SFDVKD. CDR3 nucleotides: TGTGCCACCAGTGAACCGACTATTAGTCATGAGCAGTTCTTC. Translation: CATSEPTISHEQFF.

The chain links TRBV3-1 (or the pseudogene TRBV3-2) to TRBJ1-6; no firm D call. The CDR3 consists of 14 residues. V was pared by 3 bases and J by 4 bases, with 7 bases between. The germline CDR1 and CDR2 sequences are LGHDT and YNNKEL (reference sequence). The CDR3 nucleotides read TGTGCCAGCAGCCAGAGCGGTTATAATTCACCCCTCCACTTT. Amino acids: CASSQSGYNSPLHF.

This clone was observed a few times. Additional DNA sequences in this sample encode the identical CDR3. The chain has TRBV7-3 and TRBJ2-3, with 11 bases lining up with TRBD2. CDR1 and CDR2 from the germline V gene are SGHTA and FQGTGA. J gave up 0 bases and V 6 bases, and 2 bases lay outside the gene matches. The length of the CDR3 is 15 residues. CDR3: CASSLAGGSTDTQYF. DNA of the CDR3: TGTGCCAGCAGTTTAGCGGGAGGGAGCACAGATACGCAGTATTTT.